This T cell receptor beta chain was obtained from a study of OX40 agonist ivuxolimab in advanced cancers. Overall study: Partial responses were achieved by three patients, of whom one had hepatocellular carcinoma and two had cutaneous melanoma.

The CDR3 runs 14 residues. Germline lookup yields CDR1 SGHRS and CDR2 YFSETQ. The ends were cut back, 0 bases at V and 3 bases at J, with 9 bases in the middle. Profiling relied on immunoSEQ multiplex PCR, and the TCRdb table lists in-frame clones only, not all of them. Of approximately 44,000 clones listed, around 87% were seen once; the top ten hold over 0.35%. The V gene is TRBV5-1, the J gene TRBJ2-5; the D is unclear. This clonotype originated in an adult with an advanced solid tumor such as melanoma, head and neck, liver or kidney cancer. The sample here was CD4+ or CD8+ T cells sorted from blood, taken in a trial of the OX40 agonist ivuxolimab. The CDR3 sequence: CASSLGWGEETQYF. The CDR3 region has the DNA TGCGCCAGCAGCTTGGGGTGGGGTGAAGAGACCCAGTACTTC.